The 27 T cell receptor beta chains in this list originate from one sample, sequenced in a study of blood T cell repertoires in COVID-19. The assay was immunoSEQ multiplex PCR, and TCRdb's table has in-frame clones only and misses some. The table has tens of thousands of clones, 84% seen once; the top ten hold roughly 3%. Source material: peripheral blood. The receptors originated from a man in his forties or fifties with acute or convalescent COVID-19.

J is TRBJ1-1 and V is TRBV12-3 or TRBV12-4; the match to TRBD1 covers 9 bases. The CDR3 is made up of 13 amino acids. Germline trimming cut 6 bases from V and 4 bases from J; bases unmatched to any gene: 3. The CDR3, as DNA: TGTGCCAGCAGCCGGGGACAGGGCACTGAAGCTTTCTTT. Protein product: CASSRGQGTEAFF.

The CDR3 is CAWSFDGSREAFF. The CDR3 DNA reads TGTGCCTGGAGCTTCGACGGTAGCCGGGAAGCTTTCTTT. The chain links TRBV30 to TRBJ1-1; unclear D gene. CDR1 and CDR2 (germline): GTSNPN, SVGIG (reference sequence). CDR3 length: 13 residues. V lost 3 bases, J lost 8 bases, and 16 bases lay in between.

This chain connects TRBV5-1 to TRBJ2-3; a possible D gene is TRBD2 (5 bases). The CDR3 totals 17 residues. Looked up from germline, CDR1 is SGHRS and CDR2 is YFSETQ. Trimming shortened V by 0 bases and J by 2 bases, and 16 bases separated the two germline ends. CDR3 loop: CASSLEGQRLLTDTQYF. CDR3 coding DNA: TGCGCCAGCAGCTTGGAGGGCCAGCGGCTTCTCACAGATACGCAGTATTTT.

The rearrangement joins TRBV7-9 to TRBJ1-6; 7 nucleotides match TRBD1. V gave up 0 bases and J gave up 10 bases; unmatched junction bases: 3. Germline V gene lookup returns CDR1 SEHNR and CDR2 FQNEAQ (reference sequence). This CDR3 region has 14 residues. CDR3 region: CASSLADRLSPLHF. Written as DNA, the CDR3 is TGTGCCAGCAGCTTAGCGGACAGGCTCTCACCCCTCCACTTT.

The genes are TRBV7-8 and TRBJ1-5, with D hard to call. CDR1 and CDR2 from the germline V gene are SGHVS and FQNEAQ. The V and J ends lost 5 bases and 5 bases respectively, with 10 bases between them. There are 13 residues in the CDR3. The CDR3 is CASSPRRDQPQHF. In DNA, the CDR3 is TGTGCCAGCAGCCCTAGACGGGATCAGCCCCAGCATTTT.

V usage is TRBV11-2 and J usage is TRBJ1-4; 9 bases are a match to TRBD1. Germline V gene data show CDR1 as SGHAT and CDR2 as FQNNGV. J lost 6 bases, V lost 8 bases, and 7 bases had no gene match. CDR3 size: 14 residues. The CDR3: CASGPGQGYEKLFF. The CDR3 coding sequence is TGTGCCAGCGGCCCCGGACAGGGGTATGAAAAACTGTTTTTT. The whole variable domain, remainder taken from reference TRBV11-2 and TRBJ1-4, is EAGVAQSPRYKIIEKRQSVAFWCNPISGHATLYWYQQILGQGPKLLIQFQNNGVVDDSQLPKDRFSAERLKGVDSTLKIQPAKLEDSAVYLCASGPGQGYEKLFFGSGTQLSVL.

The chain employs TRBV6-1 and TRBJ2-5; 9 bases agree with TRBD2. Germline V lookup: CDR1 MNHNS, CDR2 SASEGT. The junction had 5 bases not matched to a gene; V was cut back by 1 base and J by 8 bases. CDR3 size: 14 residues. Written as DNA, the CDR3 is TGTGCCAGCAGTGAAGAGCGGGGGGCACTTACCCAGTACTTC. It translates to CASSEERGALTQYF.

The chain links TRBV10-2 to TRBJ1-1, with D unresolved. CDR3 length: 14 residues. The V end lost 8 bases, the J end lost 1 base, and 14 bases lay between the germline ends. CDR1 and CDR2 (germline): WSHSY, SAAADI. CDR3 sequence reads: CASSISSGNTEAFF. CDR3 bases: TGCGCCAGCTCTATATCCTCAGGGAACACTGAAGCTTTCTTT.

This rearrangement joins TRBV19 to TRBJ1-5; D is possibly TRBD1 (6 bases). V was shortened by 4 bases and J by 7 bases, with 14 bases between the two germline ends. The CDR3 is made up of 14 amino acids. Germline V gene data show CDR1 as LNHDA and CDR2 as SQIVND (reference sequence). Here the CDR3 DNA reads TGTGCCAGTAGTAACAGGGCGGGAGGCCAGCCCCAGCATTTT. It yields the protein CASSNRAGGQPQHF.

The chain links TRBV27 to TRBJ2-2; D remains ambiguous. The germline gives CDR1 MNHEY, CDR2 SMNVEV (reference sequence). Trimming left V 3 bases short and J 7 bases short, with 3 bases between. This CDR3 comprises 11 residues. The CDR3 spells CASSFVGELFF. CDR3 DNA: TGTGCCAGCAGTTTCGTCGGGGAGCTGTTTTTT.

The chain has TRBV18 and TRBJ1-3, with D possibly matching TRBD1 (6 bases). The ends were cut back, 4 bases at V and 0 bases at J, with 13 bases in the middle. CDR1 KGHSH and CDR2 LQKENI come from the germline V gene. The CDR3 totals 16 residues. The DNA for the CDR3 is TGTGCCAGCTCACTTCGGGACACTTTCTCTGGAAACACCATATATTTT. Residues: CASSLRDTFSGNTIYF.

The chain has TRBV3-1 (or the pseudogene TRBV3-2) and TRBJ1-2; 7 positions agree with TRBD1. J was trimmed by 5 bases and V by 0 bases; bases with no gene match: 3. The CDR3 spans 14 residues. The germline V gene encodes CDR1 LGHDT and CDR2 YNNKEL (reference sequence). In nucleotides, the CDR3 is TGTGCCAGCAGCCAAGAGGACAGGAGTTATGGCTACACCTTC. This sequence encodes CASSQEDRSYGYTF.

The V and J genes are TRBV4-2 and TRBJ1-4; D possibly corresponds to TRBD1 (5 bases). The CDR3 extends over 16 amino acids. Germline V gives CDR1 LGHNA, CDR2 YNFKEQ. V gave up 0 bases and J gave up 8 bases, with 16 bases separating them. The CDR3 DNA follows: TGTGCCAGCAGCCAAGAATGGACACGCGGGGGGGAAAAACTGTTTTTT. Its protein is CASSQEWTRGGEKLFF.

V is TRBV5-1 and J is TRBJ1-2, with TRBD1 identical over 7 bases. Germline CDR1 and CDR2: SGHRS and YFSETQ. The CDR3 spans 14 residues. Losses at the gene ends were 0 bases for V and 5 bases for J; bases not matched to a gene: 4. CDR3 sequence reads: CASSLGGTEYGYTF. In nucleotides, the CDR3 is TGCGCCAGCAGCTTGGGCGGGACAGAATATGGCTACACCTTC.

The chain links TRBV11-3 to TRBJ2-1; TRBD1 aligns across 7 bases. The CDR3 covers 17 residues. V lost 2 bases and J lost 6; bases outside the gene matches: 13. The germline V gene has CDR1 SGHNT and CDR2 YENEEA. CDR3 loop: CASSLLTLGQLPNEQFF. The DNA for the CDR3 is TGTGCCAGCAGCTTATTAACTCTGGGACAGCTCCCCAATGAGCAGTTCTTC.

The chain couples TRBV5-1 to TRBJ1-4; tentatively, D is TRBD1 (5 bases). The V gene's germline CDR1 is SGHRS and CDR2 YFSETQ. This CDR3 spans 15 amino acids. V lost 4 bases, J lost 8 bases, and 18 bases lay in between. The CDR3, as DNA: TGCGCCAGCAGCCCCGGGGGGTTAGAAATCGAAAAACTGTTTTTT. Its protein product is CASSPGGLEIEKLFF.

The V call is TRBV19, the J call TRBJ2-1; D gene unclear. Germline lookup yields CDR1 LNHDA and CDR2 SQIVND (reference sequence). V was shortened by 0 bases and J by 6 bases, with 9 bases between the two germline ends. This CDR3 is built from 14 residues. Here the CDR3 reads CASSIDVIRNEQFF. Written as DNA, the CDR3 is TGTGCCAGTAGTATAGATGTTATTCGCAATGAGCAGTTCTTC.

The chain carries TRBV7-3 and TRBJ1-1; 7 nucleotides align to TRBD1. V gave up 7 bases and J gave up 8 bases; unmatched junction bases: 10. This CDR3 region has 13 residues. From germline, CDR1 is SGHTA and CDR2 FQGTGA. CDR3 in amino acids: CASTASSDREAFF. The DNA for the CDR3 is TGTGCCAGCACAGCTTCTTCGGACAGGGAAGCTTTCTTT.

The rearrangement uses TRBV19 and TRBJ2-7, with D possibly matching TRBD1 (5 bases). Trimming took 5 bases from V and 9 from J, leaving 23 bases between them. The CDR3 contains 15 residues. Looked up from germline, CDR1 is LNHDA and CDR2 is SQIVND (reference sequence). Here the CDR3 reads CASSAVQLGPMVQYF. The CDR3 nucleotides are TGTGCCAGTAGTGCTGTGCAATTGGGGCCCATGGTGCAGTACTTC.

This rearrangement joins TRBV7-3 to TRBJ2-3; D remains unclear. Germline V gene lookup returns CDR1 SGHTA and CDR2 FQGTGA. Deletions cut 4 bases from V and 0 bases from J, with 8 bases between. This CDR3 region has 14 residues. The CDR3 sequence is CASSYGQSTDTQYF. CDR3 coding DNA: TGTGCCAGCAGCTATGGGCAAAGCACAGATACGCAGTATTTT.

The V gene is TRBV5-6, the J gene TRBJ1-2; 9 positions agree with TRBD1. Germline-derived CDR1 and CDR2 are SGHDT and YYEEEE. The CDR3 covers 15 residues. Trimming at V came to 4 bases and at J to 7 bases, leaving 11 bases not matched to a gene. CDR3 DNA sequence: TGTGCCAGCAGCGCCCGGGACAGGGCTGTAATTGGCTACACCTTC. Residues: CASSARDRAVIGYTF.

The CDR3 region has the DNA TGTGCCAGCAGCTCAACAGGGGGCGGCACTGAAGCTTTCTTT. It specifies CASSSTGGGTEAFF. The gene calls are TRBV5-4 and TRBJ1-1; TRBD1 agrees at 9 bases. V dropped 3 bases and J dropped 4; count of bases not matched to a gene: 4. This CDR3 has 14 residues. The germline V gene has CDR1 SGHNT and CDR2 YYREEE (reference sequence).

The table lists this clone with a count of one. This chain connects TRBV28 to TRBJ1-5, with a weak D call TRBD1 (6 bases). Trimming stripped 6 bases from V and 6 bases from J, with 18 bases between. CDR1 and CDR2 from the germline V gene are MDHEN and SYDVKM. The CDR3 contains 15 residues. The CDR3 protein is CASRRYRVGSQPQHF. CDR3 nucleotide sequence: TGTGCCAGCAGACGCTACAGGGTTGGGAGTCAGCCCCAGCATTTT.

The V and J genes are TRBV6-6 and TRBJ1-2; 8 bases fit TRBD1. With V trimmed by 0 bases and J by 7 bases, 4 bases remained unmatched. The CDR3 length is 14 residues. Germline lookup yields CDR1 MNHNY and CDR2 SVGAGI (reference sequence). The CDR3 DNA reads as TGTGCCAGCAGTTACTCCTCGACAGGGGTTGGCTACACCTTC. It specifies CASSYSSTGVGYTF.

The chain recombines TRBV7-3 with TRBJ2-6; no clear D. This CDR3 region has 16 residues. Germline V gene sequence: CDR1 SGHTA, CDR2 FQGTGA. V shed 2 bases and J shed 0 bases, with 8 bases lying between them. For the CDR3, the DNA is TGTGCCAGCAGCTTATTTGCGTCCTCTGGGGCCAACGTCCTGACTTTC. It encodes CASSLFASSGANVLTF.

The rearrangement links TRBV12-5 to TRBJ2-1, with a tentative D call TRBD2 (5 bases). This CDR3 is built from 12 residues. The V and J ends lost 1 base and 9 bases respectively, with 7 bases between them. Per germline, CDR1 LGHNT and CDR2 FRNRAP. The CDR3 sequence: CASGLESGEQFF. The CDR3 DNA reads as TGTGCTAGTGGTTTGGAAAGCGGTGAGCAGTTCTTC. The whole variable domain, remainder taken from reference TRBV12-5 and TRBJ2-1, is DARVTQTPRHKVTEMGQEVTMRCQPILGHNTVFWYRQTMMQGLELLAYFRNRAPLDDSGMPKDRFSAEMPDATLATLKIQPSEPRDSAVYFCASGLESGEQFFGPGTRLTVL.

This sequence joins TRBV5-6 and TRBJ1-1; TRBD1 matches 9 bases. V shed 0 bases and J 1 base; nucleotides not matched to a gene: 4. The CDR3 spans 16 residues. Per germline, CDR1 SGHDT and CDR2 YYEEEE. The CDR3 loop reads CASSLGDRDWNTEAFF. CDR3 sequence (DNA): TGTGCCAGCAGCTTGGGGGACAGGGATTGGAACACTGAAGCTTTCTTT.